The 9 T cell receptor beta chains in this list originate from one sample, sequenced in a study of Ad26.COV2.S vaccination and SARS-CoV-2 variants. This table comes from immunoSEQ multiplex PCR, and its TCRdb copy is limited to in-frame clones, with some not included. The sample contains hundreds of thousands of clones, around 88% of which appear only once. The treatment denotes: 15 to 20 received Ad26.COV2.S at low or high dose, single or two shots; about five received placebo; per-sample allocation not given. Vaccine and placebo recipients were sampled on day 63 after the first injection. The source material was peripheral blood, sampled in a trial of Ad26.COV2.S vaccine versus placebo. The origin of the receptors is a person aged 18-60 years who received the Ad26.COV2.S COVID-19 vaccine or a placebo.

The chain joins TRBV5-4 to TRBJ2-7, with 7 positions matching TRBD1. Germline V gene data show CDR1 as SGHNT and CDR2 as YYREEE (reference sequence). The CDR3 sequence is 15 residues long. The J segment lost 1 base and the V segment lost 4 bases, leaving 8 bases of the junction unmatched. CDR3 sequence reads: CASSAGQEISYEQYF. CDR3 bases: TGTGCCAGCAGCGCCGGACAGGAGATATCCTACGAGCAGTACTTC.

The CDR3 nucleotides are TGTGCCAGCAGCCAGCTCGGTGAGCAGTTCTTC. Its protein product is CASSQLGEQFF. The chain joins TRBV14 to TRBJ2-1; D uncertain. This CDR3 has 11 residues. Per the germline V gene, CDR1 is SGHDN and CDR2 is FVKESK. V lost 3 bases, J lost 9 bases, and 6 bases lay in between.

CDR3 residues: CASSRISPEQYF. CDR3 DNA sequence: TGTGCCAGCAGCCGTATAAGCCCCGAGCAGTACTTC. This rearrangement joins TRBV7-8 to TRBJ2-7, with no clear D. Deletions cut 5 bases from V and 6 bases from J, with 11 bases between. CDR1 and CDR2 from the germline V gene are SGHVS and FQNEAQ. The CDR3 covers 12 residues. The full variable domain, completed using reference TRBV7-8 and TRBJ2-7, is GAGVSQSPRYKVAKRGQDVALRCDPISGHVSLFWYQQALGQGPEFLTYFQNEAQLDKSGLPSDRFFAERPEGSVSTLKIQRTQQEDSAVYLCASSRISPEQYFGPGTRLTVT.

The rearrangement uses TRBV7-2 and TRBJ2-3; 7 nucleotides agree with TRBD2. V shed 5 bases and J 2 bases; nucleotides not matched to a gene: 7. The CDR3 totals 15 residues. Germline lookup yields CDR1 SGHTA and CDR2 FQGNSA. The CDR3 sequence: CASSHGGGATDTQYF. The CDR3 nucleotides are TGTGCCAGCAGCCACGGCGGGGGAGCCACAGATACGCAGTATTTT. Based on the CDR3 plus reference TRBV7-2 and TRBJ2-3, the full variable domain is GAGVSQSPSNKVTEKGKDVELRCDPISGHTALYWYRQSLGQGLEFLIYFQGNSAPDKSGLPSDRFSAERTGGSVSTLTIQRTQQEDSAVYLCASSHGGGATDTQYFGPGTRLTVL.

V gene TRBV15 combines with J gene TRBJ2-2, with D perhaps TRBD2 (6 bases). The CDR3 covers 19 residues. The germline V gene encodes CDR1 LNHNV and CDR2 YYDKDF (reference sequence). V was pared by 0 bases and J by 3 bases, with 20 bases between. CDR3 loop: CATSRDLALRGRDTGELFF. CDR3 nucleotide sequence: TGTGCCACCAGCAGAGATCTAGCGCTGAGGGGAAGAGACACCGGGGAGCTGTTTTTT. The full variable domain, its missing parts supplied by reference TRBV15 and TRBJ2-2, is DAMVIQNPRYQVTQFGKPVTLSCSQTLNHNVMYWYQQKSSQAPKLLFHYYDKDFNNEADTPDNFQSRRPNTSFCFLDIRSPGLGDTAMYLCATSRDLALRGRDTGELFFGEGSRLTVL.

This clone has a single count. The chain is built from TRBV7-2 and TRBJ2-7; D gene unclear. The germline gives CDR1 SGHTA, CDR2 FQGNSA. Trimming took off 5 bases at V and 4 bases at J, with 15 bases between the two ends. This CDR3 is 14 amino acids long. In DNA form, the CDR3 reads TGTGCCAGCAGCCCAACACGGCGATCTTACGAGCAGTACTTC. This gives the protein CASSPTRRSYEQYF.

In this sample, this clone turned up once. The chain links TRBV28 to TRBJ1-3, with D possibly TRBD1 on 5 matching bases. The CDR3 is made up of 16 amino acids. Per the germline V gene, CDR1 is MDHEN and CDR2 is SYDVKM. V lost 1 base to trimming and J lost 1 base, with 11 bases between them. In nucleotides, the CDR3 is TGTGCCAGCAGTTTATCGGGACGTGAATCTGGAAACACCATATATTTT. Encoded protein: CASSLSGRESGNTIYF.

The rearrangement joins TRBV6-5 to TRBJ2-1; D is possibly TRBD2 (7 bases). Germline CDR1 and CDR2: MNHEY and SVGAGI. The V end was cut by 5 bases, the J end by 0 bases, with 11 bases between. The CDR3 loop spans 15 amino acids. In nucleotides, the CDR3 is TGTGCCAGCAGTCCCGGGGGGCCCTCCTACAATGAGCAGTTCTTC. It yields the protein CASSPGGPSYNEQFF.

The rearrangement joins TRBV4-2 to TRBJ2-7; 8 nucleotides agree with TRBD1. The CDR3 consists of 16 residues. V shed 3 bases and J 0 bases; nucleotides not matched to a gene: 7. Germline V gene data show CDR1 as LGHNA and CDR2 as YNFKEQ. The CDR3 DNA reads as TGTGCCAGCAGCCAGGCTGGTGGGACAGGCTCCTACGAGCAGTACTTC. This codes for CASSQAGGTGSYEQYF.